Shown below are 8 T cell receptor beta chains from a single sample sequenced in a study of T cell responses to AZD1222 COVID-19 vaccine (dated by TCRdb to the early 2020s). This specimen's time point label, per the study, means: sample from adult after SARS-CoV-2 infection, after symptom onset. Library preparation employed the immunoSEQ multiplex PCR assay. Sourced from immuneACCESS, this table was stored by TCRdb with only in-frame sequences that have V and J called. A share of the clones is absent; for the studies checked, an unresolved V gene accounts for under half, and the remainder has no known explanation. For this sample there are some 150,000 clones; about nine tenths appear just once. The ten biggest clones cover more than 6.5% of the sample. Material: peripheral blood, obtained after recovery from COVID-19. The receptors were sampled from an adult who had recovered from COVID-19.

This chain links TRBV7-9 with TRBJ1-1, with D possibly matching TRBD1 (6 bases). The CDR3 has 15 residues. The germline V gene encodes CDR1 SEHNR and CDR2 FQNEAQ (reference sequence). Trimming stripped 3 bases from V and 0 bases from J, with 11 bases between. The CDR3 DNA follows: TGTGCCAGCAGCTTTAGGACAGTCATGAACACTGAAGCTTTCTTT. It encodes CASSFRTVMNTEAFF.

This chain links TRBV6-2 or TRBV6-3 with TRBJ1-5; tentatively, D is TRBD1 (6 bases). Trimming took 5 bases from V and 5 from J, leaving 10 bases between them. The CDR3 has 13 residues. CDR1 is MNHEY and CDR2 is SVGEGT in the germline V gene. CDR3 residues: CASSLQGHQPQHF. The DNA of the CDR3 is TGTGCCAGCAGTCTACAGGGCCATCAGCCCCAGCATTTT.

V gene TRBV6-4 combines with J gene TRBJ2-2, with no clear D. Germline V CDR1 and CDR2: MRHNA, SNTAGT. Deletions cut 1 base from V and 2 bases from J, with 2 bases between. This CDR3 comprises 13 residues. Written as DNA, the CDR3 is TGTGCCAGCAGTGACTACAACACCGGGGAGCTGTTTTTT. It translates to CASSDYNTGELFF.

This sequence joins TRBV5-1 and TRBJ2-1, with unresolved D. The V gene's germline CDR1 is SGHRS and CDR2 YFSETQ. This CDR3 region has 15 residues. The germline V and J ends were trimmed by 0 bases and 0 bases, with 7 bases remaining between them. The CDR3 spells CASSLAGTSYNEQFF. In nucleotides, the CDR3 is TGCGCCAGCAGCTTGGCTGGTACCTCCTACAATGAGCAGTTCTTC.

The chain joins TRBV6-4 to TRBJ1-3, with D perhaps matching TRBD1 (6 bases). Germline V gives CDR1 MRHNA, CDR2 SNTAGT. Trimming stripped 4 bases from V and 0 bases from J, with 10 bases between. The CDR3 runs 15 residues. The CDR3 DNA reads as TGTGCCAGCAGTGGAAGGGGGTCCTCTGGAAACACCATATATTTT. Translating it yields CASSGRGSSGNTIYF.

CDR3 in amino acids: CASSPYQNYEQYF. The CDR3 DNA follows: TGTGCCAGCTCACCATACCAAAACTACGAGCAGTACTTC. This rearrangement joins TRBV18 to TRBJ2-7; no clear D gene. The CDR3 totals 13 residues. V lost 2 bases to trimming and J lost 3 bases, with 8 bases between them. Germline loops: CDR1 KGHSH, CDR2 LQKENI.

A single count supports this clone. The CDR3 DNA sequence: TGTGCCAGCAGTACCGAACCCCAGGGGGTTTTTCTGTATTTT. Residues: CASSTEPQGVFLYF. The chain couples TRBV6-2 or TRBV6-3 to TRBJ2-3; 7 positions match TRBD1. V gave up 5 bases and J gave up 14 bases; unmatched junction bases: 16. The germline CDR1 and CDR2 sequences are MNHEY and SVGEGT. This CDR3 has 14 residues.

The chain uses TRBV7-2 and TRBJ1-4; D remains ambiguous. V lost 0 bases to trimming and J lost 0 bases, with 2 bases between them. This CDR3 is 14 amino acids long. Germline assignment: CDR1 SGHTA and CDR2 FQGNSA. The CDR3, as DNA: TGTGCCAGCAGCTTAGCTGCAACTAATGAAAAACTGTTTTTT. Residues: CASSLAATNEKLFF. Supplemented by reference TRBV7-2 and TRBJ1-4, the full variable domain reads GAGVSQSPSNKVTEKGKDVELRCDPISGHTALYWYRQSLGQGLEFLIYFQGNSAPDKSGLPSDRFSAERTGGSVSTLTIQRTQQEDSAVYLCASSLAATNEKLFFGSGTQLSVL.